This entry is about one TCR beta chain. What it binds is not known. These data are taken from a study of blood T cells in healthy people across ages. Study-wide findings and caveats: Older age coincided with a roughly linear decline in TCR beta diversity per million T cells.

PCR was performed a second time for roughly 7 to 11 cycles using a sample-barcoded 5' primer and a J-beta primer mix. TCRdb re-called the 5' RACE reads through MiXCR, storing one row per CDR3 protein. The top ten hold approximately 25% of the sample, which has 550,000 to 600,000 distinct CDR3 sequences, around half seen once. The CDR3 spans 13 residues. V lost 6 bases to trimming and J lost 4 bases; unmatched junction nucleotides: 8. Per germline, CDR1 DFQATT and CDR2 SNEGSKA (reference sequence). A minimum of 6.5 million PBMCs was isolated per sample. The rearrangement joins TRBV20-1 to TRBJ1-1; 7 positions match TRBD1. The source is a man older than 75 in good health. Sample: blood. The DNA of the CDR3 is TGCAGTGCCCGGACAGGCGCTAGCACTGAAGCTTTCTTT. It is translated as CSARTGASTEAFF.